This T cell receptor beta chain was sequenced in a study of T cell clonotyping in hematopoietic cell transplantation. Assay: immunoSEQ multiplex PCR; the TCRdb copy retains only in-frame clones and omits some. Seen here are 6,000 to 9,000 clones, approximately 89% observed once, and the top ten hold approximately 4.8%. The CDR3 has 16 residues. The V gene end was trimmed by 3 bases and the J gene end by 3 bases; junction bases not matched to a gene: 8. Germline V lookup: CDR1 MDHEN, CDR2 SYDVKM. Study-wide findings and caveats: At the given depth, recipient repertoires were over 95% de novo clonotypes.

For this clone: The antigen is unknown.

The sample was PBMCs, taken 30 days after allogeneic stem cell transplant. This chain links TRBV28 with TRBJ2-7; 10 bases line up with TRBD1. The TCR was taken from a female patient in her fifties or sixties who had an allogeneic stem cell transplant from an unrelated donor, so the T cells may come from the graft donor. Some clones in this sample may be carry-over from other donors' samples. The CDR3 reads CASSFPPWTGGYEQYF. CDR3 DNA: TGTGCCAGCAGTTTCCCCCCCTGGACAGGGGGCTACGAGCAGTACTTC.